These 8 T cell receptor beta chains were all obtained from the same sample, sequenced in a study of cytomegalovirus exposure and HLA in healthy donors. Use of 60 Vbeta and 13 Jbeta primers characterized the PCR. Libraries were prepared by immunoSEQ multiplex PCR; TCRdb keeps only in-frame clonotypes and omits some of them. The data show 99,000 or so clones, over 65% seen once. Input material: PBMCs. All receptors derive from a woman aged 40 to 50 in good health and CMV-seronegative.

The V call is TRBV9, the J call TRBJ1-3; D is uncertain. This CDR3 contains 12 residues. V gave up 4 bases and J gave up 0 bases, with 2 bases separating them. Germline values: CDR1 SGDLS, CDR2 YYNGEE. The CDR3 DNA sequence: TGTGCCAGCAGCCTCTCTGGAAACACCATATATTTT. Protein sequence: CASSLSGNTIYF.

The rearrangement joins TRBV28 to TRBJ1-6; D unclear. CDR1 is MDHEN, CDR2 SYDVKM, per germline. V lost 5 bases, J lost 7 bases, and 3 bases lay in between. The CDR3 runs 11 residues. The CDR3 here is CASSLNSPLHF. The CDR3 region has the DNA TGTGCCAGCAGTCTCAATTCACCCCTCCACTTT.

This clone was observed a few times. The rearrangement uses TRBV5-6 and TRBJ1-4, with D perhaps TRBD1 (6 bases). The ends were cut back, 3 bases at V and 1 base at J, with 16 bases in the middle. The CDR3 has 17 residues. Germline V gives CDR1 SGHDT, CDR2 YYEEEE. The CDR3 region has the DNA TGTGCCAGCAGCTCTTACAGGGAAGGGGGAACTAATGAAAAACTGTTTTTT. Residues: CASSSYREGGTNEKLFF. Full variable domain (outside the CDR3, taken from reference TRBV5-6 and TRBJ1-4): DAGVTQSPTHLIKTRGQQVTLRCSPKSGHDTVSWYQQALGQGPQFIFQYYEEEERQRGNFPDRFSGHQFPNYSSELNVNALLLGDSALYLCASSSYREGGTNEKLFFGSGTQLSVL.

The genes are TRBV4-1 and TRBJ1-1, with unresolved D. The CDR3 spans 15 residues. Trimming removed 1 base at V and 0 bases at J, with 9 bases between. Germline V lookup: CDR1 MGHRA, CDR2 YSYEKL. CDR3: CASSQVSLMNTEAFF. The CDR3 DNA is TGCGCCAGCAGCCAAGTCAGTCTTATGAACACTGAAGCTTTCTTT.

This clone came up a few times. V is TRBV10-3 and J is TRBJ2-2; D is possibly TRBD1 (8 bases). V was shortened by 6 bases and J by 5 bases, with 16 bases between the two germline ends. Germline assignment: CDR1 ENHRY and CDR2 SYGVKD. The CDR3 is 15 residues long. CDR3 bases: TGTGCCATCAGGGCAGGGGGCGGGAGTACCGGGGAGCTGTTTTTT. Protein sequence: CAIRAGGGSTGELFF.

The chain joins TRBV11-2 to TRBJ2-5; 7 bases map to TRBD1. The J segment lost 3 bases and the V segment lost 5 bases, leaving 9 bases of the junction unmatched. Germline-derived CDR1 and CDR2 are SGHAT and FQNNGV. The CDR3 spans 15 residues. The CDR3: CASSQTGIREETQYF. For the CDR3, the DNA is TGTGCCAGCAGCCAGACAGGGATTAGGGAAGAGACCCAGTACTTC.

This clone was counted only a few times. The V call is TRBV19, the J call TRBJ1-6, with 10 positions matching TRBD1. CDR1 and CDR2 (germline): LNHDA, SQIVND (reference sequence). Losses at the gene ends were 4 bases for V and 10 bases for J; bases not matched to a gene: 7. The CDR3 is 15 residues long. Written as DNA, the CDR3 is TGTGCCAGTAGTACCGGGACAGGGGCAAGATCACCCCTCCACTTT. This translates into CASSTGTGARSPLHF.

The gene calls are TRBV13 and TRBJ1-1, with a possible D match to TRBD1 (5 bases). Germline CDR1 is PRHDT and CDR2 is FYEKMQ (reference sequence). Trimming pared 4 bases from V and 1 base from J, leaving 13 bases between. The CDR3 runs to 15 residues. The CDR3 nucleotides are TGTGCCAGCAGCTCAGTATTGACAGCGAACACTGAAGCTTTCTTT. Encoded protein: CASSSVLTANTEAFF.